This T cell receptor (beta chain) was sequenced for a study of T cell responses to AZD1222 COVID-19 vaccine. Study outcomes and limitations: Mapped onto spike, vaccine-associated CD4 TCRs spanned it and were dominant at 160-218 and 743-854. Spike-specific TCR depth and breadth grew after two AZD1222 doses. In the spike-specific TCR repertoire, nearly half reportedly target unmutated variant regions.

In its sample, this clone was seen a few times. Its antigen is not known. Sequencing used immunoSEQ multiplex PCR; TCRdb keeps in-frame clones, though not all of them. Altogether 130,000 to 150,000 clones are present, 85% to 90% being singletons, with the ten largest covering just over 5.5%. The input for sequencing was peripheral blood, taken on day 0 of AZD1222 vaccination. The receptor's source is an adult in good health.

The CDR3 bases are TGTGCCAGTAGTGTCCCCCGCGACAGCTCTGGGGCCAACGTCCTGACTTTC. Amino acids: CASSVPRDSSGANVLTF. The J gene is TRBJ2-6, the V gene TRBV19; D is possibly TRBD1 (5 bases). Trimming removed 5 bases at V and 0 bases at J, with 14 bases between. This CDR3 comprises 17 residues. The germline CDR1 and CDR2 sequences are LNHDA and SQIVND (reference sequence).